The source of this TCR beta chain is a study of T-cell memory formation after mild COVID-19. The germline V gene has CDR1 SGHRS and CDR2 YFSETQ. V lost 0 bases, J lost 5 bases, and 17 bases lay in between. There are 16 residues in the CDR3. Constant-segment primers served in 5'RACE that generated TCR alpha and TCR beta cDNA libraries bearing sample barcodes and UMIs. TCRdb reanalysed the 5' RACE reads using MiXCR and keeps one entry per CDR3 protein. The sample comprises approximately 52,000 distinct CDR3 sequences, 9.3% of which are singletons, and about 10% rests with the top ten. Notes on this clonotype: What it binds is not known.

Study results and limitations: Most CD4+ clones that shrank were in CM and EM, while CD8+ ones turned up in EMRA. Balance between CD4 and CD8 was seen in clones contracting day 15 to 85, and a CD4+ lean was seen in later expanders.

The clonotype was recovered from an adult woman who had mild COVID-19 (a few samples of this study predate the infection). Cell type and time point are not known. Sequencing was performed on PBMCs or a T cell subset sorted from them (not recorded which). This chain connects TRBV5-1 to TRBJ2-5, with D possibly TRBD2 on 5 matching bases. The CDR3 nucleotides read TGCGCCAGCAGCTTGGCCCCGGGATCGGAGCTGGAGACCCAGTACTTC. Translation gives CASSLAPGSELETQYF.